The clone carrying this TCR beta chain was seen only a few times. Its antigen is unidentified. TCRdb re-derived calls from the RT-PCR reads in MiXCR, one entry per CDR3 protein. The sample carries more than 700,000 distinct CDR3 sequences, over 20% recorded once. This record comes from a study of response to subunit inactivated influenza vaccine. General study points: Each seasonal flu vaccination may recruit only limited new T cells, authors suggested.

Sample: PBMCs from blood, taken 5 days after vaccination. This receptor was taken from a man aged 45-65 years who received an inactivated influenza vaccine.

The CDR3 sequence is CSARPDRNYEQYF. The CDR3 nucleotides read TGCAGTGCTAGGCCGGACAGGAACTACGAGCAGTACTTC. The genes are TRBV20-1 and TRBJ2-7, with 7 bases identical to TRBD1. The CDR3 has 13 amino acids. Trimming cost V 3 bases and J 3 bases; bases outside gene matches: 5. Germline CDR1 reads DFQATT; CDR2 reads SNEGSKA (reference sequence).